The rows below give T cell receptor beta chains drawn from one sample of a study of beta chain features in type 1 diabetes. Sequencing was performed with immunoSEQ multiplex PCR; in TCRdb, only in-frame clones are kept and a portion is missing. The table lists more than 300,000 clones, 7.5% to 9% of them singletons. Sequenced sample: central memory CD4+ T cells from blood. The receptor source for this set is a woman between 18 and 29 years old in good health. The CDR3 runs from the conserved cysteine through the conserved F or W. The D gene is left open where the match is weak. Size is stated for part of the rows, as once, few or many counts, or as a class when the clone is expanded.

d_call	j_call	v_call	clone_size	cdr3_aa	cdr3_nt
TRBD2	TRBJ2-7	TRBV28	few	CARRGTRDLYEQYF	TGTGCCAGAAGGGGGACTAGGGACCTATACGAGCAGTACTTC
.	TRBJ2-5	TRBV5-1	.	CASSTSIRGETQYF	TGCGCCAGCAGCACCTCTATCCGGGGAGAGACCCAGTACTTC
TRBD2	TRBJ2-7	TRBV28	.	CASSPHKSGKSEQYF	TGTGCCAGCAGCCCACATAAAAGCGGGAAATCCGAGCAGTACTTC
TRBD1	TRBJ1-1	TRBV7-2	few	CASSNRDRVPEAFF	TGTGCCAGCAGCAACCGGGACAGGGTACCTGAAGCTTTCTTT
.	TRBJ1-1	TRBV28	.	CASSPWTETEAFF	TGTGCCAGCAGTCCATGGACAGAAACTGAAGCTTTCTTT
TRBD1	TRBJ1-5	TRBV6-5	few	CASRTGTGSNQPQHF	TGTGCCAGCAGAACCGGGACAGGGAGTAATCAGCCCCAGCATTTT
.	TRBJ2-5	TRBV6-5	.	CASSFDLEETQYF	TGTGCCAGCAGTTTTGACTTAGAAGAGACCCAGTACTTC
.	TRBJ2-3	TRBV19	.	CASTRNVRSTDTQYF	TGTGCCAGTACCCGGAATGTGCGTAGCACAGATACGCAGTATTTT
TRBD2	TRBJ2-1	TRBV4-2	.	CASSQATSGSSGTYEQFF	TGTGCCAGCAGCCAAGCGACTAGCGGGAGTTCTGGAACTTATGAGCAGTTCTTC
TRBD2	TRBJ2-3	TRBV2	few	CASSGAGVVADTQYF	TGTGCCAGCAGTGGGGCGGGAGTCGTAGCAGATACGCAGTATTTT
.	TRBJ2-7	TRBV4-1	few	CASSLTGTGTYEQYF	TGCGCCAGCAGTCTGACCGGGACTGGGACCTACGAGCAGTACTTC
TRBD2	TRBJ2-3	TRBV4-2	few	CASSQLTRGLTTDTQYF	TGTGCCAGCAGCCAACTCACGCGGGGACTAACCACAGATACGCAGTATTTT
.	TRBJ2-5	TRBV28	.	CASSRGGVGTQYF	TGTGCCAGCAGCCGGGGAGGAGTAGGGACCCAGTACTTC
.	TRBJ2-3	TRBV7-2	many	CASSSYQGTDTQYF	TGTGCCAGCAGCTCTTACCAGGGAACAGATACGCAGTATTTT